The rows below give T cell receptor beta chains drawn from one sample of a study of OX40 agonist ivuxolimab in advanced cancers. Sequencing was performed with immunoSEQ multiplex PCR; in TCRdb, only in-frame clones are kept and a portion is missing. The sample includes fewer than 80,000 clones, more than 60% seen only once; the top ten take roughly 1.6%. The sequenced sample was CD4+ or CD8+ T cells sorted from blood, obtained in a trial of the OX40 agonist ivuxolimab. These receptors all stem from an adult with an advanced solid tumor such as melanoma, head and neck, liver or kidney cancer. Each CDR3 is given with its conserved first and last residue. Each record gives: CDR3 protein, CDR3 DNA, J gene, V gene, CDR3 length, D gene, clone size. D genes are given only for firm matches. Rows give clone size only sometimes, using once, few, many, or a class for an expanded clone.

CDR3 protein: CASSLAVTSNYGYTF; CDR3 DNA: TGCGCCAGCAGCTTGGCTGTGACGTCGAACTATGGCTACACCTTC; J gene: TRBJ1-2; V gene: TRBV5-1; CDR3 length: 15; D gene: NA; clone size: NA
CDR3 protein: CASSPTSGRAGVYDEQFF; CDR3 DNA: TGTGCCAGCTCACCTACTAGCGGGAGGGCCGGAGTTTACGATGAGCAGTTCTTC; J gene: TRBJ2-1; V gene: TRBV18; CDR3 length: 18; D gene: TRBD2; clone size: NA
CDR3 protein: CASSSWTHTGELFF; CDR3 DNA: TGTGCCAGCAGCTCCTGGACCCACACCGGGGAGCTGTTTTTT; J gene: TRBJ2-2; V gene: TRBV5-4; CDR3 length: 14; D gene: NA; clone size: few
CDR3 protein: CASSLVVPSETQYF; CDR3 DNA: TGTGCCAGCAGCTTAGTAGTTCCCTCCGAGACCCAGTACTTC; J gene: TRBJ2-5; V gene: TRBV7-2; CDR3 length: 14; D gene: NA; clone size: NA
CDR3 protein: CASSLVGSTDTQYF; CDR3 DNA: TGTGCCAGCAGCTTGGTCGGGAGCACAGATACGCAGTATTTT; J gene: TRBJ2-3; V gene: TRBV5-6; CDR3 length: 14; D gene: NA; clone size: NA
CDR3 protein: CASSPPVRAVGFGANVLTF; CDR3 DNA: TGTGCCAGCTCACCACCGGTCAGGGCAGTGGGCTTTGGGGCCAACGTCCTGACTTTC; J gene: TRBJ2-6; V gene: TRBV18; CDR3 length: 19; D gene: NA; clone size: NA
CDR3 protein: CASSTETRFADTQYF; CDR3 DNA: TGTGCCAGTAGTACAGAGACTAGATTCGCGGATACGCAGTATTTT; J gene: TRBJ2-3; V gene: TRBV19; CDR3 length: 15; D gene: NA; clone size: NA
CDR3 protein: CASTRDFNTEAFF; CDR3 DNA: TGTGCCAGCACCCGGGATTTTAACACTGAAGCTTTCTTT; J gene: TRBJ1-1; V gene: TRBV6-1; CDR3 length: 13; D gene: NA; clone size: NA
CDR3 protein: CASSWTLAGVNEKLFF; CDR3 DNA: TGTGCCAGCAGCTGGACCTTGGCAGGGGTTAATGAAAAACTGTTTTTT; J gene: TRBJ1-4; V gene: TRBV5-5; CDR3 length: 16; D gene: NA; clone size: NA
CDR3 protein: CASSIGLRNQPQHF; CDR3 DNA: TGTGCCAGTAGTATAGGGCTACGGAATCAGCCCCAGCATTTT; J gene: TRBJ1-5; V gene: TRBV19; CDR3 length: 14; D gene: NA; clone size: NA
CDR3 protein: CASSLDRPETQYF; CDR3 DNA: TGTGCCAGCAGCTTAGACCGCCCGGAGACCCAGTACTTC; J gene: TRBJ2-5; V gene: TRBV11-2; CDR3 length: 13; D gene: NA; clone size: NA
CDR3 protein: CASSVSPRTGPTDDSPLHF; CDR3 DNA: TGTGCCAGCAGCGTAAGCCCCCGGACCGGACCCACGGACGACTCACCCCTCCACTTT; J gene: TRBJ1-6; V gene: TRBV9; CDR3 length: 19; D gene: NA; clone size: medium-sized
CDR3 protein: CASSQNTYHEQYF; CDR3 DNA: TGTGCCAGCAGCCAGAATACATACCACGAGCAGTACTTC; J gene: TRBJ2-7; V gene: TRBV2; CDR3 length: 13; D gene: NA; clone size: NA
CDR3 protein: CASSLAGQGKGEQFF; CDR3 DNA: TGTGCCAGCAGCCTTGCGGGACAGGGAAAGGGTGAGCAGTTCTTC; J gene: TRBJ2-1; V gene: TRBV14; CDR3 length: 15; D gene: TRBD1; clone size: few
CDR3 protein: CASSTLADQETQYF; CDR3 DNA: TGTGCCAGCAGCACGCTAGCGGACCAAGAGACCCAGTACTTC; J gene: TRBJ2-5; V gene: TRBV5-4; CDR3 length: 14; D gene: TRBD2; clone size: NA
CDR3 protein: CASSQGDTIYF; CDR3 DNA: TGTGCCAGCAGCCAAGGGGACACCATATATTTT; J gene: TRBJ1-3; V gene: TRBV7-9; CDR3 length: 11; D gene: NA; clone size: once
CDR3 protein: CASSPPNTGELFF; CDR3 DNA: TGTGCCAGCAGTCCCCCTAACACCGGGGAGCTGTTTTTT; J gene: TRBJ2-2; V gene: TRBV2; CDR3 length: 13; D gene: NA; clone size: NA
CDR3 protein: CASSLVRGAGYEQFF; CDR3 DNA: TGCGCCAGCAGCTTGGTCAGGGGGGCCGGGTATGAGCAGTTCTTC; J gene: TRBJ2-1; V gene: TRBV5-1; CDR3 length: 15; D gene: NA; clone size: NA
CDR3 protein: CASSEGAGGYTF; CDR3 DNA: TGTGCCAGCAGTGAGGGGGCGGGTGGCTACACCTTC; J gene: TRBJ1-2; V gene: TRBV6-4; CDR3 length: 12; D gene: NA; clone size: NA
CDR3 protein: CASSETKGALRGYTF; CDR3 DNA: TGTGCCAGCAGTGAAACAAAGGGGGCACTAAGGGGCTACACCTTC; J gene: TRBJ1-2; V gene: TRBV6-1; CDR3 length: 15; D gene: TRBD1; clone size: NA
CDR3 protein: CAIRKRDTDTQYF; CDR3 DNA: TGTGCCATCAGGAAAAGGGATACAGATACGCAGTATTTT; J gene: TRBJ2-3; V gene: TRBV10-3; CDR3 length: 13; D gene: NA; clone size: NA
CDR3 protein: CASSPTGGPPYNEQFF; CDR3 DNA: TGTGCCAGCAGCCCGACCGGGGGGCCCCCCTACAATGAGCAGTTCTTC; J gene: TRBJ2-1; V gene: TRBV7-3; CDR3 length: 16; D gene: NA; clone size: few
CDR3 protein: CAGSGAASTDTQYF; CDR3 DNA: TGTGCCGGAAGCGGGGCCGCTAGCACAGATACGCAGTATTTT; J gene: TRBJ2-3; V gene: TRBV14; CDR3 length: 14; D gene: TRBD2; clone size: NA
CDR3 protein: CAWSVLGLAQETQYF; CDR3 DNA: TGTGCCTGGAGTGTACTTGGACTAGCGCAAGAGACCCAGTACTTC; J gene: TRBJ2-5; V gene: TRBV30; CDR3 length: 15; D gene: TRBD2; clone size: once
CDR3 protein: CAWSGDRFGTDTQYF; CDR3 DNA: TGTGCCTGGAGCGGGGACAGGTTTGGCACAGATACGCAGTATTTT; J gene: TRBJ2-3; V gene: TRBV30; CDR3 length: 15; D gene: TRBD1; clone size: NA
CDR3 protein: CSVRDTTYEQYF; CDR3 DNA: TGCAGCGTCCGGGACACAACCTACGAGCAGTACTTC; J gene: TRBJ2-7; V gene: TRBV29-1; CDR3 length: 12; D gene: NA; clone size: NA
CDR3 protein: CASSLQSVSYEQYF; CDR3 DNA: TGTGCCAGCAGTTTACAGTCTGTCTCCTACGAGCAGTACTTC; J gene: TRBJ2-7; V gene: TRBV7-2; CDR3 length: 14; D gene: NA; clone size: few
CDR3 protein: CASSLMTGLNNGYTF; CDR3 DNA: TGTGCCAGTAGTCTTATGACGGGACTGAACAATGGCTACACCTTC; J gene: TRBJ1-2; V gene: TRBV19; CDR3 length: 15; D gene: NA; clone size: NA
CDR3 protein: CASSQSIGIIHEQYF; CDR3 DNA: TGTGCCAGCAGCCAATCCATCGGGATAATACACGAGCAGTACTTC; J gene: TRBJ2-7; V gene: TRBV14; CDR3 length: 15; D gene: NA; clone size: NA
CDR3 protein: CASSEPLGDLGNQPQHF; CDR3 DNA: TGTGCCAGCAGTGAACCCCTGGGGGATCTAGGCAATCAGCCCCAGCATTTT; J gene: TRBJ1-5; V gene: TRBV6-1; CDR3 length: 17; D gene: NA; clone size: NA
CDR3 protein: CASGAGTAGADTQYF; CDR3 DNA: TGCGCCAGCGGGGCCGGGACAGCAGGGGCAGATACGCAGTATTTT; J gene: TRBJ2-3; V gene: TRBV5-1; CDR3 length: 15; D gene: TRBD1; clone size: NA
CDR3 protein: CASSQVPGSSYEQYF; CDR3 DNA: TGTGCCAGCAGCCAAGTTCCGGGAAGCTCCTACGAGCAGTACTTC; J gene: TRBJ2-7; V gene: TRBV4-2; CDR3 length: 15; D gene: NA; clone size: NA